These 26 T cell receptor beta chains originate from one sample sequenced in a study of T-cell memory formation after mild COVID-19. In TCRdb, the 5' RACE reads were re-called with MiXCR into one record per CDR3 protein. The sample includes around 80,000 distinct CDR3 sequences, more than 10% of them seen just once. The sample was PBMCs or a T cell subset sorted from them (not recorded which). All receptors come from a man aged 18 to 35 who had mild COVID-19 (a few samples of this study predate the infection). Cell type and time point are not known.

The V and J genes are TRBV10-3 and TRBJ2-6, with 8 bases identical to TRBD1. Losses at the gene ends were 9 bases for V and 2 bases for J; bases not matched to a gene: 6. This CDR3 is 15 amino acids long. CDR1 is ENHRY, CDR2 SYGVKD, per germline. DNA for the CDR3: TGTGCCATGGGGACAGGAGGTACTGGGGCCAACGTCCTGACTTTC. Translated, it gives CAMGTGGTGANVLTF.

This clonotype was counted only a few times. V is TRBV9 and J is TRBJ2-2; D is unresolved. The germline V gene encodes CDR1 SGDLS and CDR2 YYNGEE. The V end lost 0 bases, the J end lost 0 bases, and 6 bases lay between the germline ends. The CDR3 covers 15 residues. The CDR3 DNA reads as TGTGCCAGCAGCGTAGAGGCATCGAACACCGGGGAGCTGTTTTTT. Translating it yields CASSVEASNTGELFF. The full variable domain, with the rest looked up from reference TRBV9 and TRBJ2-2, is DSGVTQTPKHLITATGQRVTLRCSPRSGDLSVYWYQQSLDQGLQFLIQYYNGEERAKGNILERFSAQQFPDLHSELNLSSLELGDSALYFCASSVEASNTGELFFGEGSRLTVL.

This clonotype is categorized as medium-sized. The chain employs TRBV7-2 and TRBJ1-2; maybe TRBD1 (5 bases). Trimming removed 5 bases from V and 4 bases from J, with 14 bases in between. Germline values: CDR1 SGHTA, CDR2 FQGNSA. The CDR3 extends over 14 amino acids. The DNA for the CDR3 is TGTGCCAGCAGCCCAGGCTTGGGGCTCTATGGCTACACCTTC. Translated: CASSPGLGLYGYTF.

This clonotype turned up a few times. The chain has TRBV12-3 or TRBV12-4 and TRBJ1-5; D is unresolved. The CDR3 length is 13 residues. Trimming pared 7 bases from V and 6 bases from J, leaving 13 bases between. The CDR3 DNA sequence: TGTGCCAGCACCCACCCCGATAGTCAGCCCCAGCATTTT. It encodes CASTHPDSQPQHF.

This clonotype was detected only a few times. The CDR3 nucleotides are TGTGCCAGCAGACCCAGCGGGGGGAGCACAGATACGCAGTATTTT. As protein: CASRPSGGSTDTQYF. This chain connects TRBV7-2 to TRBJ2-3, with 9 positions matching TRBD2. Trimming removed 6 bases from V and 0 bases from J; junction bases left unmatched: 4. Germline-derived CDR1 and CDR2 are SGHTA and FQGNSA. The CDR3 covers 15 residues.

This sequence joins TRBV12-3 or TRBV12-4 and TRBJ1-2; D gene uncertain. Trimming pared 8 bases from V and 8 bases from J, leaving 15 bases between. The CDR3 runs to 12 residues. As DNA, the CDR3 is TGTGCCAGCGCTAAGGGCGCGGCAGGCTACACCTTC. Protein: CASAKGAAGYTF.

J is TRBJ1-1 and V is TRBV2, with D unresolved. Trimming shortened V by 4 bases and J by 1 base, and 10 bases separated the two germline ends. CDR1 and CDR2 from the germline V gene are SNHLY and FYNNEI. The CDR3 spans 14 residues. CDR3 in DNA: TGTGCCAGCAGTGGGGCATATCAGAACACTGAAGCTTTCTTT. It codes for CASSGAYQNTEAFF.

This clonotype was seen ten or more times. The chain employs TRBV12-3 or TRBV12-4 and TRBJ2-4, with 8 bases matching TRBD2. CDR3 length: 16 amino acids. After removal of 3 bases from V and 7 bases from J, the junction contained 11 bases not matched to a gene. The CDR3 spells CASSLEAGAVGNIQYF. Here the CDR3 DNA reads TGTGCCAGCAGTTTGGAAGCGGGGGCCGTGGGGAACATTCAGTACTTC.

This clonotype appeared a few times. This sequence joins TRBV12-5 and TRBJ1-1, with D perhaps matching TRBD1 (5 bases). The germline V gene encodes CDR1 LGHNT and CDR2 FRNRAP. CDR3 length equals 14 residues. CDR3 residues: CAKGEDTKGTEAFF. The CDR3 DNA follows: TGTGCCAAAGGAGAGGACACGAAGGGGACTGAAGCTTTCTTT.

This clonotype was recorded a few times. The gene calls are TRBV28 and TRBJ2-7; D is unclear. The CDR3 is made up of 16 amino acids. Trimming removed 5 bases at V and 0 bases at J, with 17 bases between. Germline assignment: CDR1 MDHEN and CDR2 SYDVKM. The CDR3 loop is CASSPEISRSSYEQYV. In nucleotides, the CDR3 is TGTGCCAGCAGTCCAGAAATTTCCAGGAGCTCCTACGAGCAGTACGTC.

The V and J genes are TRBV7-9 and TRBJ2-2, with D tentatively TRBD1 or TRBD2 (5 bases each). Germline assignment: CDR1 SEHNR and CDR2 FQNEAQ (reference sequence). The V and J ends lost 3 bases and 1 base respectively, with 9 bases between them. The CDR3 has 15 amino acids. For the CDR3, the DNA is TGTGCCAGCAGCTTCACTGGGGGGAACACCGGGGAGCTGTTTTTT. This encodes CASSFTGGNTGELFF.

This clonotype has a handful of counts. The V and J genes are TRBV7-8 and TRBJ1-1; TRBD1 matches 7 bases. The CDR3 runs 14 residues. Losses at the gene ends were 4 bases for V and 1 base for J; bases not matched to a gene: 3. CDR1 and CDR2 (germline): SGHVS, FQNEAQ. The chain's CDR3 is CASSSRTGNTEAFF. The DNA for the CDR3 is TGTGCCAGCAGCTCCCGGACAGGGAACACTGAAGCTTTCTTT. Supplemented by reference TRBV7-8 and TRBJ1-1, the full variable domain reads GAGVSQSPRYKVAKRGQDVALRCDPISGHVSLFWYQQALGQGPEFLTYFQNEAQLDKSGLPSDRFFAERPEGSVSTLKIQRTQQEDSAVYLCASSSRTGNTEAFFGQGTRLTVV.

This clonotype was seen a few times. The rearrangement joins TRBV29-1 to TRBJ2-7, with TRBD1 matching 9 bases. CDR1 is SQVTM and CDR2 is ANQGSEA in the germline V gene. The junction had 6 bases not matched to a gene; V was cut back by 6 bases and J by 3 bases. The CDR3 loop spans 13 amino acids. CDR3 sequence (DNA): TGCAGCGTCCCGGGACAGGGAATCTACGAGCAGTACTTC. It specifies CSVPGQGIYEQYF.

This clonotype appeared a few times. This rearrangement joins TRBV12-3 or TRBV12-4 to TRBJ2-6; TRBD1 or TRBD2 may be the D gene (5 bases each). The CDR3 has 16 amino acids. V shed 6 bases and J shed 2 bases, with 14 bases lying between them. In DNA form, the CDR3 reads TGTGCCAGCAGAACCGCGGTGGGGGCTGGGGCCAACGTCCTGACTTTC. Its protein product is CASRTAVGAGANVLTF.

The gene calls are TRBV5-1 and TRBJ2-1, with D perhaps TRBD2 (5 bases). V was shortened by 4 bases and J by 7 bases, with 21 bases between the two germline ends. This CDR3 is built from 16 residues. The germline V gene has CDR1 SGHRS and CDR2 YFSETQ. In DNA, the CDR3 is TGCGCCAGCAGCCAAGGACTTGCGAACGGGCCTAATGAGCAGTTCTTC. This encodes CASSQGLANGPNEQFF.

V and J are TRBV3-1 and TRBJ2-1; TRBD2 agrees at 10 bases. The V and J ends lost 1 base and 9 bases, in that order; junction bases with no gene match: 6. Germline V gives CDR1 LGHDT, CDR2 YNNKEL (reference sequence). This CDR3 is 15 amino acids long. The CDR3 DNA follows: TGTGCCAGCAGCCAAGTAGCGGGGGGCCGATTTGAGCAGTTCTTC. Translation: CASSQVAGGRFEQFF.

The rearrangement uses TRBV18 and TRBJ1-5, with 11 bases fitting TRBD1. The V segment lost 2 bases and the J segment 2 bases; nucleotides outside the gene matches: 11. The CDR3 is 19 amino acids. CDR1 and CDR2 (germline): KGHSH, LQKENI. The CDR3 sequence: CASSPSAGTGGFGNQPQHF. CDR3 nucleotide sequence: TGTGCCAGCTCACCATCTGCCGGGACAGGGGGTTTTGGCAATCAGCCCCAGCATTTT.

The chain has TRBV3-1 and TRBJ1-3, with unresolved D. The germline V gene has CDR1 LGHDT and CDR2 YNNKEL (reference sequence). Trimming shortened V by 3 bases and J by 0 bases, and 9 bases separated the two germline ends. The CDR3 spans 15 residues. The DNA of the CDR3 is TGTGCCAGCAGCCATCCCTGGGTCTCTGGAAACACCATATATTTT. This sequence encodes CASSHPWVSGNTIYF.

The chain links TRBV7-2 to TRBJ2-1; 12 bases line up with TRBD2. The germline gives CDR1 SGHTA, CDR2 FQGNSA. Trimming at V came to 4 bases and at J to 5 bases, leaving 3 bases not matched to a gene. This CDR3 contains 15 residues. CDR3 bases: TGTGCCAGCAGCTCCCTAGCGGGGGGGAACAATGAGCAGTTCTTC. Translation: CASSSLAGGNNEQFF.

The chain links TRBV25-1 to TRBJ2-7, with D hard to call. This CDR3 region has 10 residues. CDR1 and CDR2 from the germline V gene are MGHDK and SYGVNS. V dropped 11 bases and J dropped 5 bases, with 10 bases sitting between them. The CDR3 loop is CACYGDEQYF. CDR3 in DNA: TGTGCCTGCTACGGAGACGAGCAGTACTTC.

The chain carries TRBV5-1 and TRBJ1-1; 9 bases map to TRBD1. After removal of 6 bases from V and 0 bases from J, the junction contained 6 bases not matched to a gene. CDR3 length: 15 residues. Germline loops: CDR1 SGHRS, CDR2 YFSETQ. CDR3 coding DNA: TGCGCCAGCACCCACAGGGGGCCGGTGAACACTGAAGCTTTCTTT. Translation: CASTHRGPVNTEAFF.

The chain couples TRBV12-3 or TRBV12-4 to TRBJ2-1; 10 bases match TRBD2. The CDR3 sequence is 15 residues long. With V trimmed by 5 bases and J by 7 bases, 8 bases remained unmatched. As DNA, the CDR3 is TGTGCCAGCAGTCCAGCGGGGGGGTTGAGGAATGAGCAGTTCTTC. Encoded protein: CASSPAGGLRNEQFF.

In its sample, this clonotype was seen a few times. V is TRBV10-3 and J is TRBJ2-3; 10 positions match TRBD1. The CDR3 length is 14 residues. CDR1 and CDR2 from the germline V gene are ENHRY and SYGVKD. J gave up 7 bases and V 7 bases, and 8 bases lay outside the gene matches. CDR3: CAITDRGHGNTQYF. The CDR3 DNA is TGTGCCATCACTGACAGGGGGCACGGGAATACGCAGTATTTT.

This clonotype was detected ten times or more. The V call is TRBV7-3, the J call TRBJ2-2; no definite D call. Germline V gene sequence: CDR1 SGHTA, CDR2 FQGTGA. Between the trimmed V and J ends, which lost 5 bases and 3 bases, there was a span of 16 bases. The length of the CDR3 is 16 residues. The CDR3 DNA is TGTGCCAGCAGCCCTGAGGCACGGACCGACACCGGGGAGCTGTTTTTT. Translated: CASSPEARTDTGELFF.

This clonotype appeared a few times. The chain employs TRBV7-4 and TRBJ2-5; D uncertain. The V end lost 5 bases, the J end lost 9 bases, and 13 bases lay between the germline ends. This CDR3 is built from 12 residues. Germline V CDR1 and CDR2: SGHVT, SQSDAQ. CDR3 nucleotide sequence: TGTGCCAGCAGCCGCGACTCCTTACCCCAGTACTTC. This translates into CASSRDSLPQYF.

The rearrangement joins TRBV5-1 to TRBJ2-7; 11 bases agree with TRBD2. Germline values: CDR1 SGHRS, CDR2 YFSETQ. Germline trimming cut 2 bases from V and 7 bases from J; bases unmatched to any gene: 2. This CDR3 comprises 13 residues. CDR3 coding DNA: TGCGCCAGCAGCTTACTAGCGGGGGTTGAGCAGTACTTC. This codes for CASSLLAGVEQYF.